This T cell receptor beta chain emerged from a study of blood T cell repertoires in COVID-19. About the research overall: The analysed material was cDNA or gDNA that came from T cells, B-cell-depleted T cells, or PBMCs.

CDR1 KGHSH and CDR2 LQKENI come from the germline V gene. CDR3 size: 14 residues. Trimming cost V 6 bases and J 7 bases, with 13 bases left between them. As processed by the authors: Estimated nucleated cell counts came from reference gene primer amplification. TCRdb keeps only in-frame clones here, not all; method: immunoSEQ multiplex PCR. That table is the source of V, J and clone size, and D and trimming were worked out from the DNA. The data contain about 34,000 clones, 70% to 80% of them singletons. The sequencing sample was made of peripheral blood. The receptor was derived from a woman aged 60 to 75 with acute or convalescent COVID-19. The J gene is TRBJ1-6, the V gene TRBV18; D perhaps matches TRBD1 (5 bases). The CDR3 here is CASSPGAGNSPLHF. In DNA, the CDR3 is TGTGCCAGCTCCCCTGGGGCGGGGAATTCACCCCTCCACTTT.